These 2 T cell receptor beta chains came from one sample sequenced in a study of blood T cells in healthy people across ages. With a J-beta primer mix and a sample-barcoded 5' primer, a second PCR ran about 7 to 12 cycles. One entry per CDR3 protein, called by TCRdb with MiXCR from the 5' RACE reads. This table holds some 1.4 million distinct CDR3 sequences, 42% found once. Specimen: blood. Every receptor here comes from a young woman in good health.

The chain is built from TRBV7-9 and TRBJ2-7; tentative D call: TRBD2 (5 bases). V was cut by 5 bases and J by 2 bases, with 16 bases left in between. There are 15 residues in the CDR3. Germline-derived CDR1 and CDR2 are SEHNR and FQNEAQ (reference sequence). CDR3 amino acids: CASSPTLARTYEQYF. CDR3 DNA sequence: TGTGCCAGCAGCCCGACCTTAGCGCGAACCTACGAGCAGTACTTC.

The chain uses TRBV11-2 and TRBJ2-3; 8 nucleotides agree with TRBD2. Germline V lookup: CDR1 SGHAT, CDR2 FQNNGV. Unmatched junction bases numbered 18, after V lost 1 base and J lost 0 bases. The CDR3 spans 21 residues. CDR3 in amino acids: CASSLVPLGERGRTSTDTQYF. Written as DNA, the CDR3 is TGTGCCAGCAGCTTAGTCCCCTTAGGGGAGCGGGGGAGAACTAGCACAGATACGCAGTATTTT.